Described below is a single T cell receptor beta chain sequence and its context. Its antigen is unknown. This entry comes from a study of T cells in Graves' hyperthyroidism and ophthalmopathy. V lost 3 bases to trimming and J lost 0 bases, with 8 bases between them. CDR3 length: 14 residues. Germline lookup yields CDR1 SNHLY and CDR2 FYNNEI. RNA transcripts served as the template for amplifying TCR beta CDR3 regions. HTBI primers were the set used in a first-round RT-PCR of the TCR CDR3. TCRdb called the multiplex PCR reads again in MiXCR, with one record for every CDR3 protein. This sample yields some 800,000 distinct CDR3 sequences, of which around 38% are seen a single time; roughly 8.3% belongs to the top ten. Study observations and caveats: In the blood, most expanded thyroid clonotypes above 0.001 appeared as well.

This chain connects TRBV2 to TRBJ2-5, with D perhaps matching TRBD1 or TRBD2 (5 bases each). The specimen was blood. This receptor was taken from a man aged 18 to 30 with Graves' hyperthyroidism. The CDR3 nucleotides read TGTGCCAGCAGTGAGCGAGGGGACCAAGAGACCCAGTACTTC. Amino acids: CASSERGDQETQYF.